In this sample, the clone carrying this T cell receptor (beta chain) turned up many times. The antigen remains undetermined. This specimen comes from a study of neurological immune-mediated disorders. Study information: Multiple sclerosis patients numbered approximately 34, of whom around 31 were relapsing-remitting and 3 secondary progressive. Study-wide results and caveats: Falling below healthy controls, multiple sclerosis showed the least TCR clonal expansion, while HTLV-1-associated myelopathy showed the most.

cDNA was made by 5'RACE with 10-nucleotide random UMIs. From the 5' RACE reads, TCRdb called clonotypes with MiXCR, one entry per CDR3 protein. The table has about 74,000 distinct CDR3 sequences, around 5.2% seen once. V was pared by 6 bases and J by 4 bases, with 19 bases between. CDR3 length: 14 residues. CDR1 and CDR2 (germline): DFQATT, SNEGSKA (reference sequence). This receptor was taken from a man between 18 and 29 years old with multiple sclerosis. V gene TRBV20-1 combines with J gene TRBJ2-7; TRBD2 is a possible D gene (6 bases). Sequences were obtained from PBMCs. The CDR3 loop is CSARTAWGEYEQYF. CDR3 in DNA: TGCAGTGCCCGGACGGCATGGGGGGAATACGAGCAGTACTTC.